This is a list of T cell receptor beta chains from one sample in a study of glioma-infiltrating T cells. TCRdb re-analysed the multiplex PCR reads in MiXCR, keeping a single row per CDR3 protein. The sample includes under 200,000 distinct CDR3 sequences, around 45% of them seen just once. The sequenced sample consisted of glioma tissue, nonneoplastic brain tissue, or PBMCs (not recorded which). These receptors were collected from a human donor with low-grade glioma or glioblastoma, undergoing nonglioma brain surgery, or in good health (not recorded which). The CDR3 runs from the conserved cysteine through the conserved F or W. Each record gives: D gene, J gene, V gene, clone size, CDR3 DNA, CDR3 protein. A D gene is named only where the DNA matches it firmly. Some rows have no size entry. The others give once, few or many, or a class for an expanded clone.

TRBD2	TRBJ2-1	TRBV6-1	many	TGTGCCAGCAAACTCGGGACTAGCGGTCACAATGAGCAGTTCTTC	CASKLGTSGHNEQFF
TRBD1	TRBJ1-4	TRBV7-2	many	TGTGCCAGCAGCGCAGACAGGGGTCAAAATGAAAAACTGTTTTTT	CASSADRGQNEKLFF
TRBD2	TRBJ2-1	TRBV20-1	many	TGCAGTGCTAGGACTAGCGGGAGGGGGTATGGGGCCAATGAGCAGTTCTTC	CSARTSGRGYGANEQFF
.	TRBJ1-5	TRBV2	.	TGTGCCAGCAGTGTTAGGCTGGCAGAGAATCTGCCCCAGCATTTT	CASSVRLAENLPQHF
TRBD2	TRBJ2-7	TRBV7-9	.	TGTGCCAGCAGACTAAGATACTCTAGCGGGCCCCCCTACGAGCAGTACTTC	CASRLRYSSGPPYEQYF
.	TRBJ1-1	TRBV5-4	.	TGTGCCAGCAGCTTGGCCAGAGGACGGGCTGAAGCTTCCTTT	CASSLARGRAEASF
TRBD2	TRBJ2-3	TRBV5-1	.	TGCGCCAGCACCCCTGGTGGGACTAGCGCCACAGATACGCAGTATTTT	CASTPGGTSATDTQYF
.	TRBJ1-1	TRBV5-5	.	TGTGCCAGCACCCTCACGGGGGCTAACACTGAAGCTTTCTTT	CASTLTGANTEAFF
.	TRBJ2-1	TRBV6-2/TRBV6-3	.	TGTGCCAGCAGTTATAAGATTGGAAGCGGAAGACTGACGGGCAATGAGCAGTTCTTC	CASSYKIGSGRLTGNEQFF
TRBD2	TRBJ2-7	TRBV19	few	TGTGCCAGTAGTACCCCCGGCGGGAGAGGTGAGCAGTACTTC	CASSTPGGRGEQYF
TRBD2	TRBJ2-3	TRBV20-1	many	TGCAGTGCTAGAGATGAGAGACTAGCGGTCACAGATACGCAGTATTTT	CSARDERLAVTDTQYF
.	TRBJ1-1	TRBV12-3/TRBV12-4	few	TGTGCCAGCAGTTCTAGACAGAACACTGAAGCTTTCTTT	CASSSRQNTEAFF
.	TRBJ2-3	TRBV12-3/TRBV12-4	many	TGTGCCAGCAGTTTAACTAGTAGCACAGATACGCAGTATTTT	CASSLTSSTDTQYF
TRBD2	TRBJ2-3	TRBV7-2	many	TGTGCCAGCAGCTCCCAAGGACTAGCACACACAGATACGCAGTATTTT	CASSSQGLAHTDTQYF
.	TRBJ2-2	TRBV28	.	TGTGCCGGCACTTTGATTTTAAGGACCGGGGAGCTGTTTTTT	CAGTLILRTGELFF
.	TRBJ2-7	TRBV2	.	TGTGCCAGCAGCGTCATGGGGGGCTACGATCAGTACTTC	CASSVMGGYDQYF
TRBD1	TRBJ2-1	TRBV3-1	.	TGTGCCAGCAGCCAAGGTATGTCGTGGCTAGGACAGGGGCGAAATGAGCAGTTCTTC	CASSQGMSWLGQGRNEQFF
.	TRBJ1-5	TRBV25-1	many	TGTGCCAGCAGTGCTATTAATCAGCCCCAGCATTTT	CASSAINQPQHF
.	TRBJ2-1	TRBV2	few	TGTGCCAGCAGCGTGGCGGTGGGCAATGAGCAGTTCTTC	CASSVAVGNEQFF
.	TRBJ1-6	TRBV2	many	TGTGCCAGCAGTGAAGCACTGGTTGAGACACCCCTCCACTTT	CASSEALVETPLHF
.	TRBJ2-1	TRBV27	once	TGTGCCAGCGGATCTTCGAGGGGTAATGAGCAGTTATTT	CASGSSRGNEQLF
.	TRBJ2-7	TRBV7-6	.	TGTGCCAGCAGCTTGCCTACTAGTTCCGAGCAGTACTTC	CASSLPTSSEQYF
.	TRBJ2-1	TRBV20-1	many	TGCAGTGCTGAAAACAGGGCGGCAGTGTATCGTGAGCAGTTCTTC	CSAENRAAVYREQFF
.	TRBJ2-5	TRBV7-9	few	TGTGCCAGCAGCTCCTGGGCCGAAGAGACCCAGTACTTC	CASSSWAEETQYF
TRBD2	TRBJ2-1	TRBV2	.	TGTGCCAGCAGTACGGTGACTAGCGGGAGTGAGTATGAGCAGTTCTTC	CASSTVTSGSEYEQFF
TRBD2	TRBJ2-1	TRBV20-1	many	TGCAGTGCCGCCGGGACTAACGTATACAATGAGCAGTTCTTC	CSAAGTNVYNEQFF
TRBD1	TRBJ1-2	TRBV10-3	.	TGTGCCATCAGCAATACAGGGGGTGAGGGCTACACCTTC	CAISNTGGEGYTF
.	TRBJ1-2	TRBV6-6	.	TGTGCCATCAGGCCGGATAACTATGGCTACACCTTC	CAIRPDNYGYTF
.	TRBJ2-3	TRBV30	.	TGTGCCTGGAGTAGCACCAATTCAGATACGCAGTATTTT	CAWSSTNSDTQYF
.	TRBJ2-5	TRBV27	once	TGTGCCGGCAGCCATTCCCAGGATGGGACCCAGTACTTC	CAGSHSQDGTQYF
TRBD2	TRBJ2-2	TRBV7-8	.	TGTGCCAGCAGCGAGGTCACTAGCGAACCGACCGAGGAGCTGTTTTTT	CASSEVTSEPTEELFF
TRBD1	TRBJ1-2	TRBV28	.	TGTGCCAGCAGTTTAAGTGTGGGACAGGGGAACTATGGCTACACCTTC	CASSLSVGQGNYGYTF
TRBD1	TRBJ1-1	TRBV10-3	.	TGTGCCATCAGTCCTCGGACAGGCCCCAGTGGGACTGAAGCTTTCTTT	CAISPRTGPSGTEAFF
.	TRBJ2-1	TRBV28	many	TGTGCCAGCAGTCCCCAGGGGTCGTGGAGGGGGAATGAGCAGTTCTTC	CASSPQGSWRGNEQFF
.	TRBJ2-1	TRBV6-1	.	TGTGCCAGCAAGGGAAAGTACAATGGGCAGTTCTTC	CASKGKYNGQFF
.	TRBJ2-5	TRBV11-2	many	TGTGCCAGCAGCTTAAGCCTCGTGACCCAGTACTTC	CASSLSLVTQYF
.	TRBJ2-5	TRBV18	few	TGTGCCAGCTCACCACCCACCCCAGTGAAGGGACCTCAAGAGACCCAGTACTTC	CASSPPTPVKGPQETQYF
TRBD2	TRBJ2-1	TRBV4-2	few	TGTGCCAGCAGCCATTCTAGTTCTAGCGGGGGCTACAATGAGCAGTTCTTC	CASSHSSSSGGYNEQFF
.	TRBJ2-7	TRBV3-1	.	TGTGCCAGCGCTTCAATTACGGGACGGAGTCTGCACGAGCAGTACTTC	CASASITGRSLHEQYF
.	TRBJ1-1	TRBV12-3/TRBV12-4	.	TGTGCCGGCAGTCTTCAGTCTAACACTGAAGCTTTCTTT	CAGSLQSNTEAFF
TRBD2	TRBJ2-3	TRBV27	many	TGTGCCAGCAGTTTATCCGGGAGGGCCACAGATACGCAGTATTTT	CASSLSGRATDTQYF
.	TRBJ2-7	TRBV14	many	TGTGCCAGCAGCCATAATGGGATAGCGGTCCACGAGCAGTACTTC	CASSHNGIAVHEQYF
.	TRBJ1-5	TRBV6-1	few	TGTGCCAGCAGTCGGGGGTACAGGGAAAGCAATCAGCCCCAGCATTTT	CASSRGYRESNQPQHF